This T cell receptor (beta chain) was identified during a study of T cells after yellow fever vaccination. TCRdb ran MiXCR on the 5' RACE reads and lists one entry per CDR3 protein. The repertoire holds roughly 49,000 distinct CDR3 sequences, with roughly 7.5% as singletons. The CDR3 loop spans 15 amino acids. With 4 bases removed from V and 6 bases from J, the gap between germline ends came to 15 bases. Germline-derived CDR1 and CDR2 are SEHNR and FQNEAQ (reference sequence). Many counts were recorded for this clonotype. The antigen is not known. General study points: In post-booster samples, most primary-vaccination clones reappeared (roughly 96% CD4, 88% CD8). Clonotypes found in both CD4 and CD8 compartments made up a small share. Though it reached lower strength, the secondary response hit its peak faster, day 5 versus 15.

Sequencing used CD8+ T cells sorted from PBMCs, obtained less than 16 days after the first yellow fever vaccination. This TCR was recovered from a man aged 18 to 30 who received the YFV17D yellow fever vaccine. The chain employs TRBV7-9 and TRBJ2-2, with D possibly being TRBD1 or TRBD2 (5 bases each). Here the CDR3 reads CASSSRDLGPGELFF. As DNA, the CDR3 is TGTGCCAGCAGCTCCAGGGACCTGGGGCCCGGGGAGCTGTTTTTT. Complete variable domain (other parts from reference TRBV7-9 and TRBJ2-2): DTGVSQNPRHKITKRGQNVTFRCDPISEHNRLYWYRQTLGQGPEFLTYFQNEAQLEKSRLLSDRFSAERPKGSFSTLEIQRTEQGDSAMYLCASSSRDLGPGELFFGEGSRLTVL.